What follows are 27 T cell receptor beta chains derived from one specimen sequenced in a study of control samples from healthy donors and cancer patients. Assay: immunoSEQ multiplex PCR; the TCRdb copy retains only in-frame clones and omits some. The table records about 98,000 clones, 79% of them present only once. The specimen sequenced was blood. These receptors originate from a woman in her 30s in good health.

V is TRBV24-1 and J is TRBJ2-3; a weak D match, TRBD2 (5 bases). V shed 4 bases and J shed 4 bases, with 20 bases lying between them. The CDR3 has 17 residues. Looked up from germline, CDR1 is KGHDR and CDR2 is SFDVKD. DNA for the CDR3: TGTGCCACCAGTGACCCAATGACCGGGGAAGTTCCAGATACGCAGTATTTT. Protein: CATSDPMTGEVPDTQYF.

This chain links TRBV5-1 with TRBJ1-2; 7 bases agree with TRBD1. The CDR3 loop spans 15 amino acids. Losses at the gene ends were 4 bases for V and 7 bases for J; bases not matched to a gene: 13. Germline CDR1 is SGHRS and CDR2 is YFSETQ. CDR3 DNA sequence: TGCGCCAGCAGCCCCCGGCTTGAGGGGGCGGGTGGCTACACCTTC. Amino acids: CASSPRLEGAGGYTF.

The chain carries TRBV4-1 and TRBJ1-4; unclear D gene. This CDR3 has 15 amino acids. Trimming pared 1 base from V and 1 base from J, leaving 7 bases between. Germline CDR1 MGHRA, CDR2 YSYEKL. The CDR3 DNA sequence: TGCGCCAGCAGCCAAGGGGGAAGAACTAATGAAAAACTGTTTTTT. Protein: CASSQGGRTNEKLFF.

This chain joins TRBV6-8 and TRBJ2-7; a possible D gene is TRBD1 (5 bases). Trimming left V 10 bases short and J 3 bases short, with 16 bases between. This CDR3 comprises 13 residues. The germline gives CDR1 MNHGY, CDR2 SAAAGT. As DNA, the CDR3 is TGTGCCAACTGTTGGGGCCAGAACTACGAGCAGTACTTC. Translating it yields CANCWGQNYEQYF.

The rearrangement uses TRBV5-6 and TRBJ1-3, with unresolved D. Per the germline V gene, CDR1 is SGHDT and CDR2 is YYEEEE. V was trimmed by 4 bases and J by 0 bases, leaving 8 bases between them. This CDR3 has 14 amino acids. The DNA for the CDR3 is TGTGCCAGCAGCCTGAGTGGCTCTGGAAACACCATATATTTT. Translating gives CASSLSGSGNTIYF.

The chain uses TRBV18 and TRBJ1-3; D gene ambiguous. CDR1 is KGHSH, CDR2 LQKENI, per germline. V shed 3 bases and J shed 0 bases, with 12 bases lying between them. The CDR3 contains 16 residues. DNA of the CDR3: TGTGCCAGCTCACCTTACACAAAGAGCTCTGGAAACACCATATATTTT. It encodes CASSPYTKSSGNTIYF.

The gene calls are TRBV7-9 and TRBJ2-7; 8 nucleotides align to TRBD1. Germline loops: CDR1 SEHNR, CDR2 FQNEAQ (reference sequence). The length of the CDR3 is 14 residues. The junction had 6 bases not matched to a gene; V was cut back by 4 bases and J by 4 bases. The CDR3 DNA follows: TGTGCCAGCAGCTCCTCGACAGGGGTTTACGAGCAGTACTTC. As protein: CASSSSTGVYEQYF.

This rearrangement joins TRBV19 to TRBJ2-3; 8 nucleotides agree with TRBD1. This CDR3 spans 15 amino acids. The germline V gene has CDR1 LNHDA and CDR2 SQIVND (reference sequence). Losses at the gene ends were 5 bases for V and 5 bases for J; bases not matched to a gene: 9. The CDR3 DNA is TGTGCCAGTAGTCCCAGGGGGCTGACAAAAGATACGCAGTATTTT. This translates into CASSPRGLTKDTQYF.

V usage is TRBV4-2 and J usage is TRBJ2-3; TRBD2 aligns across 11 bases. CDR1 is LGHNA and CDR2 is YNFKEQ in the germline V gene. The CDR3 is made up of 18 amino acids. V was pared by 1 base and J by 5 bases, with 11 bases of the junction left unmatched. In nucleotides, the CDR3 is TGTGCCAGCAGCCAAGGCGTGGGACTAGCGGAGTTGGTAGATACGCAGTATTTT. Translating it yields CASSQGVGLAELVDTQYF.

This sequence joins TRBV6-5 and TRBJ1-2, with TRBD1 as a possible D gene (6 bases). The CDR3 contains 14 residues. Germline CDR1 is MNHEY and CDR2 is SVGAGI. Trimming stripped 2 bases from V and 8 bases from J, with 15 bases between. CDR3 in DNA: TGTGCCAGCAGTTACAGTCGGAAGGGGGGAGGCTACACCTTC. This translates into CASSYSRKGGGYTF.

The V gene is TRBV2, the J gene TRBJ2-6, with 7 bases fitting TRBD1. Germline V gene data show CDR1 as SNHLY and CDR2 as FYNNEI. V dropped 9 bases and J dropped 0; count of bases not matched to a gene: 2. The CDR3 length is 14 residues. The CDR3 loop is CARDRSSGANVLTF. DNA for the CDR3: TGTGCCAGGGACAGGAGCTCTGGGGCCAACGTCCTGACTTTC.

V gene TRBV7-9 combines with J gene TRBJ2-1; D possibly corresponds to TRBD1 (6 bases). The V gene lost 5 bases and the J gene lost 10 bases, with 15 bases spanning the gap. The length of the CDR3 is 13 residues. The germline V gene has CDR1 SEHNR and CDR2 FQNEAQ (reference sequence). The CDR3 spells CASSQQGPGEQFF. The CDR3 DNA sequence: TGTGCCAGCAGCCAACAGGGACCAGGCGAGCAGTTCTTC.

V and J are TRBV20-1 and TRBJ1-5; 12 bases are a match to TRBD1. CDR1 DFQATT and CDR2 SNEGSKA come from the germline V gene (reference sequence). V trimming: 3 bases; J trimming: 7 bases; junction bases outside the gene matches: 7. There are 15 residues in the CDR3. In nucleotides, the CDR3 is TGCAGTGCTAGTTGGGGGACAGGGGGCAGACAGCCCCAGCATTTT. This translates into CSASWGTGGRQPQHF.

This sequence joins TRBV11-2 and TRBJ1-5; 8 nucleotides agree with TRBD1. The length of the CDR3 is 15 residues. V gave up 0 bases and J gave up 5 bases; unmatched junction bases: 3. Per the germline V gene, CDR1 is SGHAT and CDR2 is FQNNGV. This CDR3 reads CASSLDAGGHQPQHF. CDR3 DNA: TGTGCCAGCAGCTTAGATGCAGGGGGCCATCAGCCCCAGCATTTT.

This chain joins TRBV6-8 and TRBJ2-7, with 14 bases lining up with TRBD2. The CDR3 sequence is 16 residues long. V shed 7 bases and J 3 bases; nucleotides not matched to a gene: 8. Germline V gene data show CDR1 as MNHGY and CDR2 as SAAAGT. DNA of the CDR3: TGTGCCAGCACCCCGGGGACTAGCGGGGGCGTCTACGAGCAGTACTTC. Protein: CASTPGTSGGVYEQYF.

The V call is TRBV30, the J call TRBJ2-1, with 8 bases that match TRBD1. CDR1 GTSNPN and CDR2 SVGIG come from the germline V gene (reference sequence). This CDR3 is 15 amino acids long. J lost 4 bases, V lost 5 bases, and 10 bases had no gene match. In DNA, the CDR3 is TGTGCCTGGGACCCAGACAGGGGCGTATACAATGAGCAGTTCTTC. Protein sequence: CAWDPDRGVYNEQFF. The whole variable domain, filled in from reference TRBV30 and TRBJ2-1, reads SQTIHQWPATLVQPVGSPLSLECTVEGTSNPNLYWYRQAAGRGLQLLFYSVGIGQISSEVPQNLSASRPQDRQFILSSKKLLLSDSGFYLCAWDPDRGVYNEQFFGPGTRLTVL.

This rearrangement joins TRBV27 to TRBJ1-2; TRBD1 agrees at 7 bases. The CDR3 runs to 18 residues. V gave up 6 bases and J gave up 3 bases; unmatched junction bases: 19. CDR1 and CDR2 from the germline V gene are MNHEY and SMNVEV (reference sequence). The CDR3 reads CASRRSGTAGRGDYGYTF. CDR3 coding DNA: TGTGCCAGCAGGAGGAGCGGGACAGCGGGGCGGGGGGACTATGGCTACACCTTC.

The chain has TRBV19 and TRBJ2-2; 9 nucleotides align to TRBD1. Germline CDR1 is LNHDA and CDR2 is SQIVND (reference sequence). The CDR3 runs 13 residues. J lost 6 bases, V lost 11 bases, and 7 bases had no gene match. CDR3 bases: TGTGCCGCGCGGACAGGGGAGGCCGGGGAGCTGTTTTTT. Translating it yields CAARTGEAGELFF.

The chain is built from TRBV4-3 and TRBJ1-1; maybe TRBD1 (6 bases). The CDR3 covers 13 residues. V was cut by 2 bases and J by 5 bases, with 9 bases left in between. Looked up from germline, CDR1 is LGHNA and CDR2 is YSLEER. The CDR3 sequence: CASSQNRVTEAFF. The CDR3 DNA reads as TGCGCCAGCAGCCAAAACAGGGTGACTGAAGCTTTCTTT.

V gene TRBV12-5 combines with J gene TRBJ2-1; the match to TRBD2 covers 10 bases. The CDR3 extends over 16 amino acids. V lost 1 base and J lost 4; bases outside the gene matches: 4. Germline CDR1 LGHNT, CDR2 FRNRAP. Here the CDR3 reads CASGLASGGVYNEQFF. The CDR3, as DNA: TGTGCTAGTGGTTTGGCGAGCGGGGGGGTGTACAATGAGCAGTTCTTC.

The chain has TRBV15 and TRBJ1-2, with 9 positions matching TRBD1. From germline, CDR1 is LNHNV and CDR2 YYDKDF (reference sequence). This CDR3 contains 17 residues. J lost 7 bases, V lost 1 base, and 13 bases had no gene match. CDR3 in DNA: TGTGCCACCAGCAGAGGGATCTGGGGGACAGGGAGCGGTGGCTACACCTTC. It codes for CATSRGIWGTGSGGYTF.

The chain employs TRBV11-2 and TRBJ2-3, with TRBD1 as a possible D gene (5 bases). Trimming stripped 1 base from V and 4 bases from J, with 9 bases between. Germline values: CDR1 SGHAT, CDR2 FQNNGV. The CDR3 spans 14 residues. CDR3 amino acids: CASSLGSRADTQYF. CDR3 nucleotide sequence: TGTGCCAGCAGCTTAGGTAGCAGGGCAGATACGCAGTATTTT.

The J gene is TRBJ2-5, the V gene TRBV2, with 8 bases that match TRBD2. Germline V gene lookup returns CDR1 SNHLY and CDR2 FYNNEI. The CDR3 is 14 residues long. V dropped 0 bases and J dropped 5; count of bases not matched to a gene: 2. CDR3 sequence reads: CASSEASGVETQYF. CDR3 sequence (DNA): TGTGCCAGCAGTGAAGCTAGCGGGGTTGAGACCCAGTACTTC.

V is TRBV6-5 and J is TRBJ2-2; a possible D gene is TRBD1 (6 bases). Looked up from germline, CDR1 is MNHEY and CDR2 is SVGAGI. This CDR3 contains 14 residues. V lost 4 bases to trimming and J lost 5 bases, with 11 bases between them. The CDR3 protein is CASSFIQGTGELFF. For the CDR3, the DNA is TGTGCCAGCAGTTTCATACAGGGTACCGGGGAGCTGTTTTTT.

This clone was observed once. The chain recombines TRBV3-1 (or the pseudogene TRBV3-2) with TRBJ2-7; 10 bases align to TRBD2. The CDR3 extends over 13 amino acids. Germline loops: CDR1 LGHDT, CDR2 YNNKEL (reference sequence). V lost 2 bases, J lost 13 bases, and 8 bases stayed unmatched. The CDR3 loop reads CASSQRTSGDLYF. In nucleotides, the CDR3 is TGTGCCAGCAGCCAACGGACTAGCGGCGACCTCTACTTC.

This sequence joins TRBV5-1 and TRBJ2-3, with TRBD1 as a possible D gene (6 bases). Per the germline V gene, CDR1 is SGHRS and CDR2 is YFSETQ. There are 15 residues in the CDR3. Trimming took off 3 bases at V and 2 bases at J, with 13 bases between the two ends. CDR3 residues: CASSSRQDPTDTQYF. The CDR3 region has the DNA TGCGCCAGCAGCTCTCGACAGGACCCCACAGATACGCAGTATTTT.

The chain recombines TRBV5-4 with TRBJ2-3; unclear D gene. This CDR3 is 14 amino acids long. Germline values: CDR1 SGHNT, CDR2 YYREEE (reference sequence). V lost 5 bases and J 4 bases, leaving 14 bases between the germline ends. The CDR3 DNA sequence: TGTGCCAGCAGAGTTCTGATGGGCGCAGATACGCAGTATTTT. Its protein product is CASRVLMGADTQYF.